Listed below are T cell receptor beta chains from one sample, sequenced in a study of technical replicates of blood from a few donors. This table comes from immunoSEQ multiplex PCR, and its TCRdb copy is limited to in-frame clones, with some not included. The profile shows tens of thousands of clones, around 94% of them singletons. Sequenced: T cells isolated from PBMCs. The receptors stem from a human donor in good health. Each CDR3 is given with its conserved first and last residue. The order of the fields is J gene, V gene, clone size, D gene, CDR3 protein, CDR3 DNA. The D gene is left open where the match is weak. Clone size is stated in some rows and not others, as once, few, many or a class when expanded.

TRBJ1-5 | TRBV5-1 | NA | NA | CASSLQGNNQPQHF | TGCGCCAGCAGCCTACAGGGAAACAATCAGCCCCAGCATTTT
TRBJ2-7 | TRBV7-9 | NA | NA | CASSEEGDEQYF | TGTGCCAGCAGCGAGGAAGGGGACGAGCAGTACTTC
TRBJ2-5 | TRBV2 | NA | TRBD2 | CASRASGGTQYF | TGTGCCAGCAGGGCTAGCGGGGGGACCCAGTACTTC
TRBJ1-4 | TRBV30 | NA | TRBD1 | CAWSVIRGTNEKLFF | TGTGCCTGGAGTGTAATCAGGGGGACTAATGAAAAACTGTTTTTT
TRBJ2-7 | TRBV5-6 | NA | TRBD2 | CASSKGLAYEQYF | TGTGCCAGCAGCAAGGGACTAGCCTACGAGCAGTACTTC
TRBJ2-7 | TRBV7-2 | NA | TRBD1 | CASASRDRAYEQYF | TGTGCCAGTGCTTCCCGGGACAGGGCCTACGAGCAGTACTTC
TRBJ1-2 | TRBV14 | NA | NA | CASSETANYGYTF | TGTGCCAGCAGCGAAACAGCAAACTATGGCTACACCTTC
TRBJ1-1 | TRBV6-4 | NA | NA | CASSDRGTEAFF | TGTGCCAGCAGTGACCGAGGCACTGAAGCTTTCTTT
TRBJ2-2 | TRBV11-3 | NA | NA | CASNGPRTGELFF | TGTGCCAGCAATGGTCCTAGAACCGGGGAGCTGTTTTTT
TRBJ1-2 | TRBV4-1 | NA | NA | CASSRGGHYGYTF | TGCGCCAGCAGCCGAGGGGGTCACTATGGCTACACCTTC
TRBJ1-4 | TRBV28 | NA | TRBD1 | CASSLRIRRGRGEKLFF | TGTGCCAGCAGTTTAAGGATCCGAAGGGGGCGAGGTGAAAAACTGTTTTTT
TRBJ2-1 | TRBV6-5 | NA | NA | CASSYGQGLHYNEQFF | TGTGCCAGCAGTTACGGGCAGGGCCTCCACTACAATGAGCAGTTCTTC
TRBJ2-3 | TRBV6-5 | NA | NA | CASSRTDPTDTQYF | TGTGCCAGCAGCCGGACAGACCCCACAGATACGCAGTATTTT
TRBJ1-1 | TRBV29-1 | NA | NA | CSVEWRRDTEAFF | TGCAGCGTTGAGTGGCGGAGGGACACTGAAGCTTTCTTT
TRBJ2-1 | TRBV11-2 | NA | TRBD2 | CASSPLTSGRYNEQFF | TGTGCCAGCAGCCCCCTGACTAGCGGGAGATACAATGAGCAGTTCTTC
TRBJ1-1 | TRBV7-8 | once | NA | CASSPRQSNLNTEAFF | TGTGCCAGCAGCCCAAGACAGAGTAACTTGAACACTGAAGCTTTCTTT
TRBJ1-3 | TRBV2 | NA | NA | CASRTDSSGNTIYF | TGTGCCAGCAGGACGGACAGCTCTGGAAACACCATATATTTT
TRBJ2-7 | TRBV6-1 | NA | NA | CASSGTGSSYEQYF | TGTGCCAGCAGTGGAACGGGGTCCTCCTACGAGCAGTACTTC
TRBJ1-1 | TRBV7-9 | NA | NA | CASSLIQKNTEAFF | TGTGCCAGCAGCTTAATTCAGAAGAACACTGAAGCTTTCTTT
TRBJ2-2 | TRBV11-2 | NA | NA | CASSLDKLTVGGFGTGELFF | TGTGCCAGCAGCTTAGATAAGCTGACCGTCGGAGGGTTCGGCACCGGGGAGCTGTTTTTT
TRBJ1-4 | TRBV28 | NA | NA | CASLEGGVREKLFF | TGTGCCAGCCTGGAGGGGGGGGTGAGAGAAAAACTGTTTTTT
TRBJ2-3 | TRBV9 | NA | TRBD2 | CASSEGLAGAEGTDTQYF | TGTGCCAGCAGCGAGGGACTAGCGGGAGCAGAGGGCACAGATACGCAGTATTTT
TRBJ2-3 | TRBV5-1 | NA | TRBD2 | CASSLDQLAGLTDTQYF | TGCGCCAGCAGCTTGGACCAACTAGCGGGGCTCACAGATACGCAGTATTTT
TRBJ2-3 | TRBV5-1 | NA | NA | CASRNRFTDTQYF | TGCGCCAGCAGGAATAGATTCACAGATACGCAGTATTTT
TRBJ2-3 | TRBV7-8 | NA | TRBD2 | CASSFLTGGRTDTQYF | TGTGCCAGCAGCTTCCTAACGGGGGGAAGGACAGATACGCAGTATTTT
TRBJ2-7 | TRBV11-3 | NA | NA | CASSLAGAYEQYF | TGTGCCAGCAGCTTAGCAGGGGCCTACGAGCAGTACTTC
TRBJ1-1 | TRBV10-3 | few | NA | CAISTITGWGTEAFF | TGTGCCATCAGTACGATCACAGGGTGGGGCACTGAAGCTTTCTTT
TRBJ1-1 | TRBV9 | NA | NA | CASSDQQGWAFF | TGTGCCAGCAGCGATCAACAGGGATGGGCTTTCTTT
TRBJ2-4 | TRBV5-1 | few | NA | CASSLEGGENIQYF | TGCGCCAGCAGCTTAGAAGGGGGGGAAAACATTCAGTACTTC
TRBJ1-1 | TRBV9 | NA | NA | CASSVVDRGNTEAFF | TGTGCCAGCAGCGTAGTCGATAGAGGAAACACTGAAGCTTTCTTT
TRBJ2-7 | TRBV6-1 | NA | NA | CASSEVAGTGGKQYF | TGTGCCAGCAGTGAAGTGGCAGGAACGGGGGGCAAGCAGTACTTC
TRBJ2-5 | TRBV5-1 | NA | NA | CASSLGGQLGETQYF | TGCGCCAGCAGCTTGGGGGGGCAATTGGGGGAGACCCAGTACTTC
TRBJ1-2 | TRBV6-5 | NA | NA | CASSPGTTYGYTF | TGTGCCAGCAGTCCCGGGACAACCTATGGCTACACCTTC
TRBJ2-1 | TRBV2 | NA | NA | CASSARRGNEQFF | TGTGCCAGCAGTGCTCGAAGGGGCAATGAGCAGTTCTTC
TRBJ2-3 | TRBV2 | once | TRBD2 | CASSLHSGSGSLEDTQYF | TGTGCCAGCAGCCTTCATAGCGGGAGTGGAAGTCTAGAAGATACGCAGTATTTT
TRBJ1-1 | TRBV5-1 | NA | NA | CASSSEAGITEAFF | TGCGCCAGCAGCTCCGAGGCGGGGATCACTGAAGCTTTCTTT
TRBJ1-1 | TRBV4-1 | NA | NA | CASSRRGLNTEAFF | TGCGCCAGCAGCCGGCGAGGATTGAACACTGAAGCTTTCTTT
TRBJ1-5 | TRBV5-6 | NA | TRBD1 | CASSSLGQGRQPQHF | TGTGCCAGCAGCTCGTTAGGACAGGGGCGTCAGCCCCAGCATTTT
TRBJ1-1 | TRBV11-3 | NA | NA | CASSSRTANTEAFF | TGTGCCAGCAGCTCCCGGACAGCTAACACTGAAGCTTTCTTT
TRBJ1-4 | TRBV6-4 | NA | NA | CAGGGTNEKLFF | TGTGCCGGCGGGGGGACTAATGAAAAACTGTTTTTT
TRBJ2-5 | TRBV9 | NA | NA | CASSPGEKETQYF | TGTGCCAGCAGCCCGGGGGAGAAAGAGACCCAGTACTTC
TRBJ2-7 | TRBV27 | NA | NA | CASSLSAAYEQYF | TGTGCCAGCAGTTTATCGGCAGCCTACGAGCAGTACTTC
TRBJ2-7 | TRBV6-5 | NA | NA | CASMFGYEQYF | TGTGCCAGCATGTTCGGTTACGAGCAGTACTTC